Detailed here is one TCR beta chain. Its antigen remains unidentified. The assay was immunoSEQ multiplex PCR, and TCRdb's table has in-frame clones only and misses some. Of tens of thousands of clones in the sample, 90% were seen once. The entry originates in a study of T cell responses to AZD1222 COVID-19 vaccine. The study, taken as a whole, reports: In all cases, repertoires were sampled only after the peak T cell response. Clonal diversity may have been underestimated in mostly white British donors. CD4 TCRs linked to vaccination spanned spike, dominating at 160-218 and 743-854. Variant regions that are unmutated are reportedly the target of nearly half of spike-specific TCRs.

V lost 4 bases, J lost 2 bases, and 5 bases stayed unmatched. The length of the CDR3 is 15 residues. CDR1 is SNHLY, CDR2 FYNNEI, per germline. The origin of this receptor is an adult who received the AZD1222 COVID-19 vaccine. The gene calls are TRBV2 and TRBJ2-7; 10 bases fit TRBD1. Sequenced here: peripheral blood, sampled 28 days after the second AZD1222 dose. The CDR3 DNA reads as TGTGCCAGCAGTGTAGAGACAGGGGGCCCCTACGAGCAGTACTTC. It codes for CASSVETGGPYEQYF.